Listed below are T cell receptor beta chains from one sample, sequenced in a study of blood T cell repertoires in COVID-19. Libraries were prepared by immunoSEQ multiplex PCR; TCRdb keeps only in-frame clonotypes and omits some of them. The repertoire includes 98,000 or so clones, roughly 91% of them detected once, and around 5.8% sits in the top ten. Sequencing used peripheral blood. Source of these receptors: a human donor in a cohort sampled during active COVID-19. The CDR3 runs from the conserved cysteine through the conserved F or W. A row's size may be missing; if present it is once, few, many or a size class.

TRBV29-1,once,TRBJ1-2,14,CSARTGSWGDGYTF
TRBV28,.,TRBJ1-3,13,CASIGILVNTIYF
TRBV30,few,TRBJ1-6,14,CACARQGNLTPLHF
TRBV11-2,.,TRBJ1-2,16,CASTSWGGSTNYGYTF
TRBV6-5,.,TRBJ1-4,16,CASSYSFGVLNEKLFF
TRBV29-1,once,TRBJ1-2,13,CSVEGQGAYGYTF
TRBV28,.,TRBJ2-7,14,CASSLKLAFYEQYF
TRBV10-2,.,TRBJ1-5,15,CASSEVRTVDQPQHF
TRBV6-5,.,TRBJ2-3,15,CASSPGTGGTDTQYF
TRBV25-1,.,TRBJ2-2,18,CASSEGAGRFDLTGELFF
TRBV6-1,few,TRBJ1-6,17,CASSEKLRGSYNSPLHF
TRBV7-9,.,TRBJ1-1,12,CASSRSSTEAFF
TRBV11-3,.,TRBJ2-3,14,CASSFDSHTDTQYF
TRBV7-9,.,TRBJ1-1,17,CASSLGQGVLASTEAFF
TRBV30,.,TRBJ2-7,11,CAWSRWSEQYF
TRBV30,.,TRBJ2-1,14,CAFARTGMNNEQFF
TRBV20-1,.,TRBJ1-1,11,CSARIITEAFF
TRBV5-1,.,TRBJ2-7,13,CASSPDNSYEQYF
TRBV7-9,.,TRBJ2-1,12,CASSLLGGEQFF
TRBV27,.,TRBJ2-1,14,CASSLTSTYNEQFF
TRBV7-9,.,TRBJ2-7,16,CASSSGQGGTSYEQYF
TRBV28,.,TRBJ1-5,16,CASRPHGQAQDQPQHF
TRBV5-1,.,TRBJ2-5,15,CASSPAGEGRETQYF
TRBV4-3,.,TRBJ2-1,13,CASSQVQGNEQFF